These 17 T cell receptor beta chains originate from one sample sequenced in a study of T cell changes during pregnancy in multiple sclerosis. Sequencing was performed with immunoSEQ multiplex PCR; in TCRdb, only in-frame clones are kept and a portion is missing. The table has 40,000 to 60,000 clones, approximately 87% seen once; the top ten hold 1.3% to 1.5%. The sample was peripheral blood, taken in the first trimester of pregnancy. The receptors were sampled from a female donor in good health, enrolled as a control in a pregnancy study.

DNA of the CDR3: TGTGTCAGAAGCGAGGGTTTGTCTGGAAACACCATATATTTT. It yields the protein CVRSEGLSGNTIYF. The V call is TRBV7-5, the J call TRBJ1-3. TRBV7-5 represents a pseudogene. The CDR3 has 14 residues.

Points on this clone: At one end, the junction sequence differs from germline, possibly due to a read error. The chain links TRBV30 to TRBJ2-7, with D possibly TRBD1 on 6 matching bases. Germline CDR1 is GTSNPN and CDR2 is SVGIG (reference sequence). The CDR3 has 12 amino acids. CDR3 bases: TGTGCCTGGGAAAACATTCAAGGGGACACGGCCTTC. Its protein product is CAWENIQGDTAF.

In this sample, this clone turned up once. CDR3 protein: CAWSVGGANEKLFF. For the CDR3, the DNA is TGTGCCTGGAGTGTCGGGGGAGCAAATGAAAAACTGTTTTTT. This chain uses TRBV30 with TRBJ1-4, with D maybe TRBD1 (5 bases). This CDR3 contains 14 residues. From germline, CDR1 is GTSNPN and CDR2 SVGIG (reference sequence). Deletions cut 0 bases from V and 5 bases from J, with 10 bases between.

This clone was recorded a few times. The chain recombines TRBV6-1 with TRBJ2-1; D remains unclear. Trimming stripped 10 bases from V and 4 bases from J, with 20 bases between. Germline V gene sequence: CDR1 MNHNS, CDR2 SASEGT. The CDR3 is 15 amino acids. CDR3 residues: CAISSSLETYNEQFF. In DNA form, the CDR3 reads TGTGCCATATCCTCCTCGCTAGAGACTTACAATGAGCAGTTCTTC.

This clone came up once. The CDR3 protein is CASSAGGAPWEQYF. CDR3 coding DNA: TGCGCCAGCAGCGCGGGAGGGGCCCCCTGGGAGCAGTACTTC. The chain combines TRBV5-1 with TRBJ2-7, with 9 bases lining up with TRBD2. V lost 4 bases and J lost 7; bases outside the gene matches: 9. The CDR3 is made up of 14 amino acids. The V gene's germline CDR1 is SGHRS and CDR2 YFSETQ.

The chain employs TRBV30 and TRBJ1-1, with 7 positions matching TRBD1. Germline assignment: CDR1 GTSNPN and CDR2 SVGIG (reference sequence). V trimming: 7 bases; J trimming: 1 base; junction bases outside the gene matches: 6. The CDR3 length is 13 residues. The CDR3: CASNRGTNTEAFF. The CDR3, as DNA: TGTGCCTCCAACAGGGGAACGAACACTGAAGCTTTCTTT. The full variable domain, completed using reference TRBV30 and TRBJ1-1, is SQTIHQWPATLVQPVGSPLSLECTVEGTSNPNLYWYRQAAGRGLQLLFYSVGIGQISSEVPQNLSASRPQDRQFILSSKKLLLSDSGFYLCASNRGTNTEAFFGQGTRLTVV.

The chain carries TRBV18 and TRBJ2-7; TRBD2 agrees at 10 bases. There are 15 residues in the CDR3. J was trimmed by 5 bases and V by 3 bases; bases with no gene match: 7. In germline, CDR1 is KGHSH, CDR2 LQKENI. The CDR3 sequence: CASSPPAGGLDEQYF. The CDR3 DNA follows: TGTGCCAGCTCACCCCCAGCGGGAGGGCTCGACGAGCAGTACTTC.

V and J are TRBV6-4 and TRBJ2-2, with 10 nucleotides matching TRBD2. This CDR3 has 14 residues. Germline CDR1 MRHNA, CDR2 SNTAGT. With V trimmed by 5 bases and J by 6 bases, 3 bases remained unmatched. CDR3 DNA sequence: TGTGCCAGCAGTACCCTAGCGGGAGCCGGGGAGCTGTTTTTT. Translated: CASSTLAGAGELFF.

The gene calls are TRBV7-6 and TRBJ2-7; 7 bases are a match to TRBD2. The CDR3 runs to 15 residues. J was trimmed by 5 bases and V by 1 base; bases with no gene match: 8. Germline V CDR1 and CDR2: SGHVS, FNYEAQ. The CDR3 sequence is CASSLEGLVTHEQYF. DNA of the CDR3: TGTGCCAGCAGCTTAGAAGGACTAGTAACCCACGAGCAGTACTTC.

This chain connects TRBV28 to TRBJ1-5; no reliable D call. The V end lost 8 bases, the J end lost 3 bases, and 8 bases lay between the germline ends. The CDR3 consists of 12 residues. Germline lookup yields CDR1 MDHEN and CDR2 SYDVKM. Written as DNA, the CDR3 is TGTGCCAGCGCGTTTCCCAATCAGCCCCAGCATTTT. This encodes CASAFPNQPQHF.

The rearrangement links TRBV5-6 to TRBJ2-5; D not resolved. V lost 7 bases and J 1 base, leaving 5 bases between the germline ends. The CDR3 totals 11 residues. The germline V gene encodes CDR1 SGHDT and CDR2 YYEEEE. The CDR3 DNA follows: TGTGCCAGCGGCAGCCAAGAGACCCAGTACTTC. This translates into CASGSQETQYF. Complete variable domain (other parts from reference TRBV5-6 and TRBJ2-5): DAGVTQSPTHLIKTRGQQVTLRCSPKSGHDTVSWYQQALGQGPQFIFQYYEEEERQRGNFPDRFSGHQFPNYSSELNVNALLLGDSALYLCASGSQETQYFGPGTRLLVL.

The chain employs TRBV4-1 and TRBJ2-1; TRBD2 matches at 13 bases. The germline V gene has CDR1 MGHRA and CDR2 YSYEKL. The CDR3 is 18 residues long. Trimming removed 2 bases from V and 5 bases from J; junction bases left unmatched: 9. CDR3 in DNA: TGCGCCAGCAGCCAATCGACTAGCGGGGGGAAAATCAACAATGAGCAGTTCTTC. Protein sequence: CASSQSTSGGKINNEQFF.

The gene calls are TRBV20-1 and TRBJ2-1, with D unresolved. The length of the CDR3 is 11 residues. The V gene's germline CDR1 is DFQATT and CDR2 SNEGSKA (reference sequence). The ends were cut back, 6 bases at V and 12 bases at J, with 15 bases in the middle. This CDR3 reads CSAIGTETQFF. DNA for the CDR3: TGCAGTGCAATAGGCACAGAGACGCAGTTCTTC.

J is TRBJ1-5 and V is TRBV5-1; 9 bases fit TRBD1. The CDR3 consists of 15 residues. V lost 0 bases, J lost 4 bases, and 2 bases stayed unmatched. Germline V gives CDR1 SGHRS, CDR2 YFSETQ. Written as DNA, the CDR3 is TGCGCCAGCAGCTTGGATGGGACAGGGAATCAGCCCCAGCATTTT. As protein: CASSLDGTGNQPQHF.

V is TRBV2 and J is TRBJ2-1; 8 bases line up with TRBD2. Germline trimming cut 5 bases from V and 8 bases from J; bases unmatched to any gene: 8. This CDR3 spans 14 amino acids. Germline V gene data show CDR1 as SNHLY and CDR2 as FYNNEI. Here the CDR3 reads CASSPGTSRDEQFF. The CDR3 region has the DNA TGTGCCAGCAGTCCCGGGACTAGTAGGGATGAGCAGTTCTTC.

This clone occurred a few times. This sequence joins TRBV6-5 and TRBJ1-1; D is unresolved. This CDR3 has 15 residues. V dropped 10 bases and J dropped 1 base, with 19 bases sitting between them. The germline V gene encodes CDR1 MNHEY and CDR2 SVGAGI. CDR3 coding DNA: TGTGCCACCCAGCGGACTAACATCTGGAACACTGAAGCTTTCTTT. Protein sequence: CATQRTNIWNTEAFF.

The chain couples TRBV27 to TRBJ1-4, with D possibly TRBD1 on 5 matching bases. This CDR3 is 14 amino acids long. Germline V gene data show CDR1 as MNHEY and CDR2 as SMNVEV (reference sequence). V shed 6 bases and J shed 1 base, with 9 bases lying between them. The CDR3 reads CASRFQGTNEKLFF. The CDR3 DNA is TGTGCCAGCAGGTTCCAGGGAACTAATGAAAAACTGTTTTTT.